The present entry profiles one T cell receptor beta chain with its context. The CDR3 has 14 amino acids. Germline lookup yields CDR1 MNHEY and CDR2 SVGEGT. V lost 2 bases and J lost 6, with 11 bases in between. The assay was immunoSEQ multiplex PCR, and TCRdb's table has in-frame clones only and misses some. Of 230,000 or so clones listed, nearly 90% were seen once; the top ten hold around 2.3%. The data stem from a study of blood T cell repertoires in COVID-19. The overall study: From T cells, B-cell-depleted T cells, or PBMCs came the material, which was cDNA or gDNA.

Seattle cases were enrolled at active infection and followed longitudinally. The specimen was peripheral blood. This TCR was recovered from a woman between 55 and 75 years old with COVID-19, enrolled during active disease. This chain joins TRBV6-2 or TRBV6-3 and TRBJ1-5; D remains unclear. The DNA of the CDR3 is TGTGCCAGCAGTTACCCGAGTGAGAGTCAGCCCCAGCATTTT. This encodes CASSYPSESQPQHF.